The present T cell receptor beta chain was sequenced within a study of cytomegalovirus exposure and HLA in healthy donors. Trimming took off 4 bases at V and 4 bases at J, with 7 bases between the two ends. CDR1 and CDR2 from the germline V gene are SGHTA and FQGNSA. The CDR3 has 12 residues. The PCR used 60 Vbeta and 13 Jbeta primers. Data came from immunoSEQ multiplex PCR; TCRdb stores just in-frame clones and leaves some out. Among 75,000 to 90,000 clones, 78% were seen once, and the ten largest hold over 7%. The study, taken as a whole, reports: The presence/absence work took it that sequencing depth was about the same across donors. As a later analysis revealed, the rate of TCR association differed by HLA locus, with DRB1 most and HLA-C fewest.

Turning to this clone: Antigen: not known.

V gene TRBV7-2 combines with J gene TRBJ2-5, with D possibly matching TRBD1 (5 bases). Specimen: PBMCs. This receptor was taken from a woman in her thirties or forties in good health and CMV-seropositive. The CDR3 DNA follows: TGTGCCAGCAGCTGGGGCCGAGAGACCCAGTACTTC. Translated: CASSWGRETQYF.